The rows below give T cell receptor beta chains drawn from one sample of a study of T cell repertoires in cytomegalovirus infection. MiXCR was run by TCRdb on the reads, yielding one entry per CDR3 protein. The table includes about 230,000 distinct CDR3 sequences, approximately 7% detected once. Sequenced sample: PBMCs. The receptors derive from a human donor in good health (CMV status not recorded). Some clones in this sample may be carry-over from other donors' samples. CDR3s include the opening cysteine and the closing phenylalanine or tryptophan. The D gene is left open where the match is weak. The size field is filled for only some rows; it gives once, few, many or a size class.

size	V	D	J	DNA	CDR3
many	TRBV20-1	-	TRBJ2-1	TGCAGTGCTGGAGGGGCCGTCTACAATGAGCAGTTCTTC	CSAGGAVYNEQFF
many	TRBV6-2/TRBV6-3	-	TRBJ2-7	TGTGCCAGCAGTTACTCGAAACAGGCCGACTACGAGCAGTACTTC	CASSYSKQADYEQYF
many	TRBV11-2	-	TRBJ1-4	TGTGCCAGCAGTTCTCAAAGGGGCCCTAATGATGAAAAACTGTTTTTT	CASSSQRGPNDEKLFF
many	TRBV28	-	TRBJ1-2	TGTGCCCACTCGGAGGGTGAATATGGCTACACCTTC	CAHSEGEYGYTF
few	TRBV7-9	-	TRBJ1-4	TGTGCCAGCAGCTTGCCTCTGAGCGGTGAAAAACTGTTTTTT	CASSLPLSGEKLFF
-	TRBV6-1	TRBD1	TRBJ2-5	TGTGCCAGCAACGAGGACAGGGGGGGAGAGACCCAGTACTTC	CASNEDRGGETQYF
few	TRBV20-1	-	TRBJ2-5	TGCAGTGCCACCCCCGGGGCCACCCGAGAGACCCAGTACTTC	CSATPGATRETQYF
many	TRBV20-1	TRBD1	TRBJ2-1	TGCAGTGCTAGAGCCCCAGGGGGAAGAGGCAATGAGCAGTTCTTC	CSARAPGGRGNEQFF
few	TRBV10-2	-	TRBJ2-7	TGCGCCAGCACCCCGGACCTAGCCTACGAGCAGTACTTC	CASTPDLAYEQYF
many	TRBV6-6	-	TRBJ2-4	TGTGCCAGCAGTCCGGGACTCCTAGCCAAAAACATTCAGTACTTC	CASSPGLLAKNIQYF
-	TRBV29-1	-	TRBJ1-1	TGCAGCGTTGTAAAAGGACTTACTGAAGCTTTCTTT	CSVVKGLTEAFF
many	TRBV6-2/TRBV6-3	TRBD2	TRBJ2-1	TGTGCCAGCCGTTCTAGCGGTACCTACAATGAGCAGTTCTTC	CASRSSGTYNEQFF
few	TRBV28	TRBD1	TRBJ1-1	TGTGCCAGCACCGCGGACAGGGGACCGAACACTGAAGCTTTCTTT	CASTADRGPNTEAFF
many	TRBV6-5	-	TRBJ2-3	TGTGCCAGCAGTTACTCGAGCCTCGGGTACACAGATACGCAGTATTTT	CASSYSSLGYTDTQYF
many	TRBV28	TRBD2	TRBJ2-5	TGTGCCAGCAGTTCTTCCGGGGCCGGGGGGGAGACCCAGTACTTC	CASSSSGAGGETQYF
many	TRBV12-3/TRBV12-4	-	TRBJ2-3	TGTGCCAGCCTCCGGGGGGCCGGCACAGATACGCAGTATTTT	CASLRGAGTDTQYF
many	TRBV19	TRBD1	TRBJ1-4	TGTGCCAGTTCTCCGGGACAGGGATCTGAAAAACTGTTTTTT	CASSPGQGSEKLFF
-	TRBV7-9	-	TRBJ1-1	TGTGCCAGCAGCCAGAGGGGGGAAGCTTTCTTT	CASSQRGEAFF
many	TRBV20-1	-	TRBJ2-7	TGCAGTGCTAGAGACCGGTGGGATCCCTACGAGCAGTACTTC	CSARDRWDPYEQYF
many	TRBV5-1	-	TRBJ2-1	TGCGCCAGCAGCCCGCCTTGGGACTCCTACAATGAGCAGTTCTTC	CASSPPWDSYNEQFF
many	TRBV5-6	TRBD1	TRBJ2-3	TGTGCCAGCAGCTTGGCCCCGACAGGGGCGGGAGATACGCAGTATTTT	CASSLAPTGAGDTQYF
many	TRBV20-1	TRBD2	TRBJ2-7	TGCAGTGCTGCCTTCTCAGCGGGGGGTTACGAGCAGTACTTC	CSAAFSAGGYEQYF
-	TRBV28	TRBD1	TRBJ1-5	TGTGCCAGCAGTTTAACACAGGGGAGCAATCAGCCCCAGCATTTT	CASSLTQGSNQPQHF
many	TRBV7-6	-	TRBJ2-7	TGTGCCAGCAGCCCCGGTAGACGGCGCTACGAGCAGTACTTC	CASSPGRRRYEQYF
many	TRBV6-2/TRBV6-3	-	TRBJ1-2	TGTGCCAGCAGTTACTCCTCCGGGACGGTATATGGCTACACCTTC	CASSYSSGTVYGYTF
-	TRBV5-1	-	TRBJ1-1	TGCGCCAGCAGCTTCGACCCCCGGACCCAGAACACTGAAGCTTTCTTT	CASSFDPRTQNTEAFF
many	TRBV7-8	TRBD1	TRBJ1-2	TGTGCCAGCAGCACGAGGGACAGAGTCTATGGCTACACCTTC	CASSTRDRVYGYTF
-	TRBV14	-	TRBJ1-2	TGTGCCAGCAGCCAAAGGGGAGGGGGCTATGGCTACACCTTC	CASSQRGGGYGYTF
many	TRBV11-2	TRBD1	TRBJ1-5	TGTGCCAGCAGCCCGGGACAGGGCAGCAATCAGCCCCAGCATTTT	CASSPGQGSNQPQHF
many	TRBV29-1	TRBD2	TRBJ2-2	TGCAGCGTTGGGGCAAGCGGGGTACTTCGGGAGCTGTTTTTT	CSVGASGVLRELFF
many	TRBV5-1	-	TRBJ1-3	TGCGCCAGCAGCCCCGGGGGGGACGGAAACACCATATATTTT	CASSPGGDGNTIYF
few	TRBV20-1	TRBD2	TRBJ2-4	TGCAGTGCCCCGGGACTAGCGGGGGGATGGAACATTCAGTACTTC	CSAPGLAGGWNIQYF
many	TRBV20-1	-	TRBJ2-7	TGCAGTGCTAGAGGGCAGGCCGTAAACTACGAGCAGTACTTC	CSARGQAVNYEQYF
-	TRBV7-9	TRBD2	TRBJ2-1	TGTGCCAGCAGCGATGGACTAGCGGTTCTTGAGCAGTTCTTC	CASSDGLAVLEQFF
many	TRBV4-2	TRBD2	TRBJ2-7	TGTGCCAGCAGCCAAGATCCAAGCGGGGGGCCGCGGTACGAGCAGTACTTC	CASSQDPSGGPRYEQYF
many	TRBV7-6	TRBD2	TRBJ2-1	TGTGCCAGCAGCTACCTAGCGGGGGGCAATGAGCAGTTCTTC	CASSYLAGGNEQFF
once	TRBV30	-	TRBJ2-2	TGTGCCTGGAGTGTATCCAAGCGAGACACCGGGGAGCTGTTTTTT	CAWSVSKRDTGELFF
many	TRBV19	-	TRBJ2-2	TGTGCCAGTAGGCTTCGGGCGGCGAACACCGGGGAGCTGTTTTTT	CASRLRAANTGELFF
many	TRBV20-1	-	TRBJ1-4	TGCAGTGCTAGAGGGGATCGGGAAAAACTGTTTTTT	CSARGDREKLFF
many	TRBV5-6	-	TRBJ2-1	TGTGCCAGCAGCCCCGGGACATCGGAGACATACAATGAGCAGTTCTTC	CASSPGTSETYNEQFF
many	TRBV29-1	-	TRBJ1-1	TGCAGCGTTTTAGGGCCCAACTGGAAGAACACTGAAGCTTTCTTT	CSVLGPNWKNTEAFF
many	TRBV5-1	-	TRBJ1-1	TGCGCCAGCAGCTTGGCAGGGCCTGAAGCTTTCTTT	CASSLAGPEAFF
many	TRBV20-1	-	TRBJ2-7	TGCAGTGCTAGTGTCGGACCCTTTGTCTACGAGCAGTACTTC	CSASVGPFVYEQYF
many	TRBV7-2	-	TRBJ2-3	TGTGCCAGCAGCTTAGAGGGATTCCGTAGCACAGATACGCAGTATTTT	CASSLEGFRSTDTQYF
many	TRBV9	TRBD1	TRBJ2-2	TGTGCCAGCAGCGTAGACAGGGGGTTCGGCACCGGGGAGCTGTTTTTT	CASSVDRGFGTGELFF
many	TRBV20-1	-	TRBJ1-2	TGCAGTGCTAGAGAGGCAGCTCACTATGGCTACACCTTC	CSAREAAHYGYTF
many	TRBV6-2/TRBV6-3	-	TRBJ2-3	TGTGCCAGCAGTTACTCGAGAGAGGGTTCTAGCACAGATACGCAGTATTTT	CASSYSREGSSTDTQYF
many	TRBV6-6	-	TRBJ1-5	TGTGCCAGCAGTTACGGGAAAGGGGTGAGGGATCCCAATCAGCCCCAGCATTTT	CASSYGKGVRDPNQPQHF
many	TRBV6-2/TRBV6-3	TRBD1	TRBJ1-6	TGTGCCAGCAGTTACGCGACAGGGGGATCACCCCTCCACTTT	CASSYATGGSPLHF
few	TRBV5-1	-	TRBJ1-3	TGCGCCAGCAGCGGACGAGCGGATTACTCTGGAAACACCATATATTTT	CASSGRADYSGNTIYF
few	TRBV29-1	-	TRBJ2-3	TGCAGCGTTAAGGGACCCACAGGCTCTAGCACAGATACGCAGTATTTT	CSVKGPTGSSTDTQYF
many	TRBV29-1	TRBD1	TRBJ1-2	TGCAGCGCCGACACAGGGGGCGCGTCTGGCTACACCTTC	CSADTGGASGYTF
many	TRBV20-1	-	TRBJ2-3	TGCAGTGCTAGAAACCAACAGGGAACAGATACGCAGTATTTT	CSARNQQGTDTQYF